Shown below are 17 T cell receptor beta chains from a single sample sequenced in a study of early T cells in non-severe SARS-CoV-2 infection. TCRdb ran MiXCR on the 5' RACE reads and lists one entry per CDR3 protein. The sample shows some 30,000 distinct CDR3 sequences, approximately 6% of them seen only once. Material for sequencing was whole blood. These TCRs come from an adult who was a healthcare worker with PCR-confirmed SARS-CoV-2 infection or an uninfected control (not recorded which).

This clonotype was picked up many times. The chain combines TRBV7-3 with TRBJ2-2; D gene ambiguous. CDR3 length: 12 amino acids. Germline V gives CDR1 SGHTA, CDR2 FQGTGA. V lost 5 bases to trimming and J lost 6 bases, with 7 bases between them. The CDR3 here is CASSRVAGELFF. CDR3 DNA sequence: TGTGCCAGCAGCCGGGTGGCCGGGGAGCTGTTTTTT.

The sample holds many counts of this clonotype. The CDR3 DNA reads TGTGCCAGCAGCTTGCCGACCGCGCAAATTCGCACAGATACGCAGTATTTT. Its protein is CASSLPTAQIRTDTQYF. The chain carries TRBV5-5 and TRBJ2-3; D is unclear. The ends were cut back, 1 base at V and 1 base at J, with 16 bases in the middle. This CDR3 spans 17 amino acids. Looked up from germline, CDR1 is SGHKS and CDR2 is YYEKEE (reference sequence).

The table lists this clonotype with a few counts. The rearrangement joins TRBV12-5 to TRBJ2-1; D is perhaps TRBD1 or TRBD2 (5 bases each). The CDR3 contains 11 residues. Germline lookup yields CDR1 LGHNT and CDR2 FRNRAP. Trimming pared 4 bases from V and 9 bases from J, leaving 7 bases between. The CDR3 nucleotides are TGTGCTAGTGGTTACGGGGCTGAGCAGTTCTTC. It codes for CASGYGAEQFF.

The V call is TRBV19, the J call TRBJ2-1, with 7 bases lining up with TRBD1. Germline trimming cut 6 bases from V and 4 bases from J; bases unmatched to any gene: 9. Germline lookup yields CDR1 LNHDA and CDR2 SQIVND (reference sequence). The CDR3 runs to 15 residues. This CDR3 is CASSSRDRDYNEQFF. CDR3 in DNA: TGTGCCAGTAGCAGCCGGGACAGAGATTACAATGAGCAGTTCTTC.

Details on this clonotype: A read error may be the cause here, since a much bigger clone is one base away. CDR3: CASSLEAEAFF. CDR3 nucleotides: TGTGCCAGCAGTTTAGAAGCTGAAGCTTTCTTT. The chain couples TRBV28 to TRBJ1-1; D unclear. Trimming cost V 2 bases and J 6 bases, with 4 bases left between them. Germline assignment: CDR1 MDHEN and CDR2 SYDVKM. The CDR3 totals 11 residues.

This clonotype was detected many times. The chain links TRBV5-1 to TRBJ2-1; 7 bases are a match to TRBD2. The length of the CDR3 is 15 residues. Germline CDR1 reads SGHRS; CDR2 reads YFSETQ. The ends lost 2 bases at V and 0 bases at J; junction bases unmatched: 2. CDR3 sequence (DNA): TGCGCCAGCAGCTTCGGGGGGTTCTCCTACAATGAGCAGTTCTTC. Translation gives CASSFGGFSYNEQFF.

Many counts were recorded for this clonotype. The chain has TRBV20-1 and TRBJ2-1; 7 nucleotides match TRBD2. The CDR3 sequence is 14 residues long. Germline-derived CDR1 and CDR2 are DFQATT and SNEGSKA (reference sequence). V gave up 1 base and J gave up 5 bases; unmatched junction bases: 5. CDR3 in amino acids: CSARGGSSDNEQFF. CDR3 bases: TGCAGTGCTAGAGGCGGGAGTAGTGACAATGAGCAGTTCTTC.

Remarks on this clonotype: This may be a read error, as it is one base from a much larger clone. The chain employs TRBV11-2 and TRBJ2-4; tentatively, D is TRBD2 (5 bases). This CDR3 contains 14 residues. Germline V gene lookup returns CDR1 SGHAT and CDR2 FQNNGV. CDR3 coding DNA: TGTGCCGGCAGCTTGTTGGATAGCGCGGGCATTCAGTACTTC. Translating it yields CAGSLLDSAGIQYF.

V and J are TRBV28 and TRBJ1-5; D may be TRBD1 (5 bases). V was clipped by 7 bases and J by 2 bases, with 15 bases between them. Per germline, CDR1 MDHEN and CDR2 SYDVKM. The CDR3 is 15 residues long. The CDR3 DNA reads as TGTGCCAGCAACAGTGGCCTAGGGGGCAATCAGCCCCAGCATTTT. It codes for CASNSGLGGNQPQHF. The full variable domain, its missing parts supplied by reference TRBV28 and TRBJ1-5, is DVKVTQSSRYLVKRTGEKVFLECVQDMDHENMFWYRQDPGLGLRLIYFSYDVKMKEKGDIPEGYSVSREKKERFSLILESASTNQTSMYLCASNSGLGGNQPQHFGDGTRLSIL.

In its sample, this clonotype was seen many times. CDR3 amino acids: CASSDGRATDTQYF. CDR3 nucleotides: TGTGCCAGCAGTGACGGGAGGGCCACAGATACGCAGTATTTT. The V call is TRBV6-4, the J call TRBJ2-3, with TRBD2 identical over 7 bases. The V gene end was trimmed by 2 bases and the J gene end by 2 bases; junction bases not matched to a gene: 1. This CDR3 has 14 residues. In germline, CDR1 is MRHNA, CDR2 SNTAGT.

The table lists this clonotype with many counts. The chain carries TRBV2 and TRBJ2-3, with D possibly being TRBD2 (5 bases). In germline, CDR1 is SNHLY, CDR2 FYNNEI. The V end lost 6 bases, the J end lost 2 bases, and 6 bases lay between the germline ends. This CDR3 has 12 residues. The CDR3 here is CASSGDTDTQYF. CDR3 in DNA: TGTGCCAGCAGCGGGGACACAGATACGCAGTATTTT. Supplemented by reference TRBV2 and TRBJ2-3, the full variable domain reads EPEVTQTPSHQVTQMGQEVILRCVPISNHLYFYWYRQILGQKVEFLVSFYNNEISEKSEIFDDQFSVERPDGSNFTLKIRSTKLEDSAMYFCASSGDTDTQYFGPGTRLTVL.

J is TRBJ2-6 and V is TRBV7-2; no clear D. V was cut by 2 bases and J by 4 bases, with 9 bases left in between. There are 15 residues in the CDR3. Germline assignment: CDR1 SGHTA and CDR2 FQGNSA. The CDR3 protein is CASSLRAAGANVLTF. The CDR3 DNA sequence: TGTGCCAGCAGCTTACGAGCAGCCGGGGCCAACGTCCTGACTTTC.

This clonotype was picked up many times. CDR3 amino acids: CSAWTSGRPLLGTDTQYF. The CDR3 nucleotides read TGCAGTGCTTGGACTAGCGGGAGACCGCTTTTGGGCACAGATACGCAGTATTTT. The chain recombines TRBV20-1 with TRBJ2-3, with TRBD2 identical over 13 bases. V dropped 5 bases and J dropped 1; count of bases not matched to a gene: 12. The CDR3 sequence is 18 residues long. Germline CDR1 is DFQATT and CDR2 is SNEGSKA (reference sequence).

The sample holds many counts of this clonotype. The chain uses TRBV6-6 and TRBJ2-2; tentative D call: TRBD2 (5 bases). Looked up from germline, CDR1 is MNHNY and CDR2 is SVGAGI (reference sequence). The CDR3 spans 17 residues. The ends were cut back, 0 bases at V and 3 bases at J, with 14 bases in the middle. In DNA, the CDR3 is TGTGCCAGCAGTTACTCTACTAGGCCACCTTACACCGGGGAGCTGTTTTTT. This gives the protein CASSYSTRPPYTGELFF.

This clonotype has at least ten counts. V and J are TRBV28 and TRBJ2-7; TRBD2 aligns across 8 bases. V was pared by 2 bases and J by 5 bases, with 8 bases of the junction left unmatched. This CDR3 is built from 15 residues. Per germline, CDR1 MDHEN and CDR2 SYDVKM. CDR3 DNA sequence: TGTGCCAGCAGTTTAGCGGCGGGAGGACGAAACGAGCAGTACTTC. As protein: CASSLAAGGRNEQYF.

This clonotype appeared many times. The rearrangement joins TRBV7-9 to TRBJ2-3; the match to TRBD2 covers 11 bases. The CDR3 is made up of 16 amino acids. CDR1 is SEHNR, CDR2 FQNEAQ, per germline (reference sequence). V lost 6 bases, J lost 6 bases, and 11 bases stayed unmatched. The CDR3 here is CASRPLGLAGSDTQYF. As DNA, the CDR3 is TGTGCCAGCAGGCCTCTCGGACTAGCGGGTTCGGATACGCAGTATTTT.

At least ten counts were recorded for this clonotype. The chain has TRBV11-2 and TRBJ2-2; D may match TRBD1 or TRBD2 (5 bases each). Germline-derived CDR1 and CDR2 are SGHAT and FQNNGV. V lost 5 bases and J lost 6, with 16 bases in between. The CDR3 runs to 15 residues. Here the CDR3 DNA reads TGTGCCAGCAGCGGGACCCCGCGAGGAGCCGGGGAGCTGTTTTTT. It codes for CASSGTPRGAGELFF.